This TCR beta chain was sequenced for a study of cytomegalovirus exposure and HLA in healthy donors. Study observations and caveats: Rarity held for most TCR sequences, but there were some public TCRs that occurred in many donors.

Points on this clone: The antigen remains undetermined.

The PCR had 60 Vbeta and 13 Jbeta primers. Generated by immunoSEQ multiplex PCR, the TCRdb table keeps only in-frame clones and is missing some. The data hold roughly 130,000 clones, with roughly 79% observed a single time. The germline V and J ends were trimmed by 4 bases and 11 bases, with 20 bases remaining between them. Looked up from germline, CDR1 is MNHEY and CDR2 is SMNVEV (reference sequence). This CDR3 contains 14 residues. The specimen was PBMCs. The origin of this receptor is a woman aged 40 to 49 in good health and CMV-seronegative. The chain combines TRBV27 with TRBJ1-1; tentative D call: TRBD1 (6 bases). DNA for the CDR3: TGTGCCAGCAGTTCAAAAAACCGGGGGGGCTATGCTTTCTTT. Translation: CASSSKNRGGYAFF.